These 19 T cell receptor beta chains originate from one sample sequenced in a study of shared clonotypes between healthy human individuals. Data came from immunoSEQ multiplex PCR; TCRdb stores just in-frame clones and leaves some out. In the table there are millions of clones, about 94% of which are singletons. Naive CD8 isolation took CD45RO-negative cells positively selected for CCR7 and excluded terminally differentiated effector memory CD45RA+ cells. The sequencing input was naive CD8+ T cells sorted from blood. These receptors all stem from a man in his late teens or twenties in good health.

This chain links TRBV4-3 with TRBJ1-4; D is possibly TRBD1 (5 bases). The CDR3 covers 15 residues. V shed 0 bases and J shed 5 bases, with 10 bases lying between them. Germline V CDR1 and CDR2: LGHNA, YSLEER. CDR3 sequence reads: CASSQDDRENEKLFF. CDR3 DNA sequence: TGCGCCAGCAGCCAAGATGACAGAGAAAATGAAAAACTGTTTTTT.

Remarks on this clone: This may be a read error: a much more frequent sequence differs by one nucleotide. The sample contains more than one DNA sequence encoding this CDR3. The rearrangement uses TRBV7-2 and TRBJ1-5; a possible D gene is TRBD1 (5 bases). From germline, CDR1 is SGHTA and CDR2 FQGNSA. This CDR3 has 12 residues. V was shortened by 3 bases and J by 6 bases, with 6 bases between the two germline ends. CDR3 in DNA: TGTGCCAGCAGCTTGGGGGGTCAGCCCCAGCATTTT. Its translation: CASSLGGQPQHF.

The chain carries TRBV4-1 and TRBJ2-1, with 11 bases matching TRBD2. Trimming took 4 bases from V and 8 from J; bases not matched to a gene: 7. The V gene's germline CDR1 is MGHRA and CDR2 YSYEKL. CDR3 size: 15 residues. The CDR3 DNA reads TGCGCCAGCAGCCCTATAGCGGGAGGGCCCGATGAGCAGTTCTTC. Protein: CASSPIAGGPDEQFF.

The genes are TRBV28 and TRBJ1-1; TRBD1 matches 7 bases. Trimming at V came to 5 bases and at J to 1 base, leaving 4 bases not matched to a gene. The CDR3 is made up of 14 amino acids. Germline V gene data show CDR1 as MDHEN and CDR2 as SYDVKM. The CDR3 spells CASSMTGWNTEAFF. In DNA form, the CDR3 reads TGTGCCAGCAGTATGACAGGGTGGAACACTGAAGCTTTCTTT. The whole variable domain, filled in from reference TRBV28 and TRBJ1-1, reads DVKVTQSSRYLVKRTGEKVFLECVQDMDHENMFWYRQDPGLGLRLIYFSYDVKMKEKGDIPEGYSVSREKKERFSLILESASTNQTSMYLCASSMTGWNTEAFFGQGTRLTVV.

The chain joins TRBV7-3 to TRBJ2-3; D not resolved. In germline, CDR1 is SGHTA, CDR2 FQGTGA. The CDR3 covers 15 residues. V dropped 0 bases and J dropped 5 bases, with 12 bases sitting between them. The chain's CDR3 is CASSLTVYPGDTQYF. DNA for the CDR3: TGTGCCAGCAGCTTAACAGTATACCCGGGAGATACGCAGTATTTT.

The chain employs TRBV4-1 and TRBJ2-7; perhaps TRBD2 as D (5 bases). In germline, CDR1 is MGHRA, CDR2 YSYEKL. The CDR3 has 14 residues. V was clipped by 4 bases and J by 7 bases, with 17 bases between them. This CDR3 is CASSLSGSGGEQYF. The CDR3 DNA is TGCGCCAGCAGCCTGTCCGGCTCGGGCGGGGAGCAGTACTTC.

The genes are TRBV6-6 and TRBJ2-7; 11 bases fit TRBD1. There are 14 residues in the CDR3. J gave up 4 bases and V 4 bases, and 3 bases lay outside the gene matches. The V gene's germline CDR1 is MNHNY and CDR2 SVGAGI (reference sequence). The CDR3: CASSSRDRGYEQYF. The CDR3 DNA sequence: TGTGCCAGCAGTTCGCGGGACAGGGGGTACGAGCAGTACTTC.

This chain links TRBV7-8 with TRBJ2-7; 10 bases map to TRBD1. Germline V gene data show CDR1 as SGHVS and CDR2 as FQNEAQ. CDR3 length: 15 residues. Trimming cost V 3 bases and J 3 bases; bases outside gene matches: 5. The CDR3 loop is CASSFPGQGNYEQYF. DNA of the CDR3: TGTGCCAGCAGCTTCCCGGGACAGGGGAACTACGAGCAGTACTTC.

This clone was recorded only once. CDR3 sequence reads: CASSLGDLSSYEQYF. The CDR3 DNA reads as TGCGCCAGCAGCTTGGGGGACTTAAGCTCCTACGAGCAGTACTTC. The rearrangement joins TRBV5-1 to TRBJ2-7; D is possibly TRBD2 (6 bases). This CDR3 has 15 residues. Germline V gives CDR1 SGHRS, CDR2 YFSETQ. Trimming left V 0 bases short and J 0 bases short, with 10 bases between.

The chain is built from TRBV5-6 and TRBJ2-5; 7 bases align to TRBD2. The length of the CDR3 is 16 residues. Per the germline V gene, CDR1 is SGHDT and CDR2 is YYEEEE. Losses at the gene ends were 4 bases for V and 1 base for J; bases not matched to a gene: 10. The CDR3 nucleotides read TGTGCCAGCAGCCGCCGGGGGGAGGCACTCCAAGAGACCCAGTACTTC. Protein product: CASSRRGEALQETQYF.

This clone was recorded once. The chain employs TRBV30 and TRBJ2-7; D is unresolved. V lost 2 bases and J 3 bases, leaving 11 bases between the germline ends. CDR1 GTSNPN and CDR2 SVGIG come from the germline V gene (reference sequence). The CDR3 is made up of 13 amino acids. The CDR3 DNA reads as TGTGCCTGGAGTTTCGACGGATACTACGAGCAGTACTTC. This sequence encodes CAWSFDGYYEQYF.

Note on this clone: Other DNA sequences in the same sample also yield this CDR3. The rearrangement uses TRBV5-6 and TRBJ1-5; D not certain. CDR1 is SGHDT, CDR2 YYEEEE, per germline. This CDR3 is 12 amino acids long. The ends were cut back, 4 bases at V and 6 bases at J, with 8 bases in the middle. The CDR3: CASSLGAQPQHF. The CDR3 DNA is TGTGCCAGCAGCCTGGGAGCTCAGCCCCAGCATTTT. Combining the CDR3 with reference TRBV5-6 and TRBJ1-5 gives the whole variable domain DAGVTQSPTHLIKTRGQQVTLRCSPKSGHDTVSWYQQALGQGPQFIFQYYEEEERQRGNFPDRFSGHQFPNYSSELNVNALLLGDSALYLCASSLGAQPQHFGDGTRLSIL.

This chain's CDR3 is CASSQEVRVPDTEAFF. CDR3 nucleotides: TGCGCCAGCAGCCAAGAGGTCAGGGTACCAGACACTGAAGCTTTCTTT. The V and J genes are TRBV4-1 and TRBJ1-1; a weak D match, TRBD1 (5 bases). V was trimmed by 0 bases and J by 3 bases, leaving 14 bases between them. This CDR3 has 16 amino acids. Germline V gene lookup returns CDR1 MGHRA and CDR2 YSYEKL.

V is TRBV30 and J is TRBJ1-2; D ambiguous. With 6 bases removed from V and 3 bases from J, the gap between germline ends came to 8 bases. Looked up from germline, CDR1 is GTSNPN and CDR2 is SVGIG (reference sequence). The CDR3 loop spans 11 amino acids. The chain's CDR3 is CACTRDYGYTF. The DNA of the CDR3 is TGTGCCTGTACTCGGGACTATGGCTACACCTTC.

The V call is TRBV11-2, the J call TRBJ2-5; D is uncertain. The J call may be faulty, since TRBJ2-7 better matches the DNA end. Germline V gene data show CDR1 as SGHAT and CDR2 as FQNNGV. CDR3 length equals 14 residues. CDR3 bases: TGTGCCAGCAGCTTAGATCGGCTAGTTTTCGAGCAGTACTTC. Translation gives CASSLDRLVFEQYF.

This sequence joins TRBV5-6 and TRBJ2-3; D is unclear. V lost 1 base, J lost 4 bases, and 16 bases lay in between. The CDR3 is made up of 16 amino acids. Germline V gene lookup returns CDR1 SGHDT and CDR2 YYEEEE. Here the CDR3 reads CASSLMTERGPDTQYF. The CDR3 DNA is TGTGCCAGCAGCTTGATGACGGAAAGAGGCCCAGATACGCAGTATTTT.

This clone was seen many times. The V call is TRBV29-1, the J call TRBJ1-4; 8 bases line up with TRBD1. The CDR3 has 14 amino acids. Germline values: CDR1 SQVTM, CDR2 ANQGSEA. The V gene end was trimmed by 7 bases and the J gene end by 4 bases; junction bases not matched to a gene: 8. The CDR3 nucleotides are TGCAGCGAACCGGGGACAGGCCTTAATGAAAAACTGTTTTTT. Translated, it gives CSEPGTGLNEKLFF.

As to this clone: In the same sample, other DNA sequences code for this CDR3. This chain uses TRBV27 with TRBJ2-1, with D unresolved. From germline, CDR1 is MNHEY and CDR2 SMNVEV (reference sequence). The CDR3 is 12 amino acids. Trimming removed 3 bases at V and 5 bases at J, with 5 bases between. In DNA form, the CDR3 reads TGTGCCAGCAGTTTGGCAGACAATGAGCAGTTCTTC. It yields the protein CASSLADNEQFF.

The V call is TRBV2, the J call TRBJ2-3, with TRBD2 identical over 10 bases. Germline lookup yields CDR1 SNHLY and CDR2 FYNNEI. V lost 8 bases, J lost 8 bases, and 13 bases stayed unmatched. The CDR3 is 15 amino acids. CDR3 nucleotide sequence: TGTGCCAGCGCCAGTGCAGCGGGAGGGCCTCCTACGCAGTATTTT. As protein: CASASAAGGPPTQYF.